This T cell receptor beta chain was retrieved from a study of regulatory T cells in long-lasting Graves disease (dated by TCRdb to the early 2020s). Describing the broader study: Persistent Graves' disease was defined as persistently positive TSH receptor autoantibodies together with antithyroid drug treatment for over 5 years. Peripheral blood TCR sequencing and RNA sequencing compared persistent Graves' disease patients with newly diagnosed Graves' disease patients. The study was registered as a clinical trial and conducted in China. TCR sequencing covered some 13 persistent and 20 newly diagnosed Graves' disease patients, about 35 samples in total. On average, persistent Graves' disease patients in the clinical cohort had been on antithyroid drugs for approximately 10 years. General findings and caveats noted by the study authors: Persistent Graves' disease patients showed lower TCR Shannon entropy and fewer highly expanded clones than newly diagnosed patients, suggesting clonal expansion. The small sample size was acknowledged by the authors as a limitation that may reduce accuracy. Sequencing and analysis were limited to the TCR beta chain. Persistent patients shared more public clonotypes among themselves (around 3,000) than newly diagnosed patients did (approximately 970). Peripheral blood alone was examined, since thyroid tissue, which constituted the primary lesion, could not be accessed. TRBV28, TRBJ1-2 and TRBJ2-5 were preferentially used in persistent disease, while TRBV20-1 and TRBJ2-1 were favored in newly diagnosed disease.

Library preparation was by multiplex PCR. The listed sequencing device is Illumina HiSeq 4000. iRepertoire HTBI primers and Arm-PCR amplification of CDR3 regions were used to construct TCR beta libraries. PCR products were gel purified before sequencing. Per the source publication's procedure: Gene usage analysis of CDR3 amino acid clonotypes used the 60 to 80 TRBV and more than 13 TRBJ segments found across samples. COPE and FqMerger were used to merge the filtered high-quality paired reads into contigs. BLAST was used to align contigs to IMGT TRBV, TRBD and TRBJ reference genes, with CDR3 defined following IMGT. Highly expanded clones were defined as clonotypes with a frequency above 0.1%. Shannon entropy served as the measure of repertoire diversity, while the Gini coefficient captured V-J evenness. Clonotypes shared by more than one individual were considered public. In-frame beta chains were kept once TCRdb had trimmed the public reads at Q25 with fastp and called clones with MiXCR. Rows merge per CDR3 protein into single entries with the most common DNA and genes. In this record, the V and J calls reflect TCRdb's handling and not the investigators' own analysis. The sample records roughly 500,000 distinct CDR3 sequences, 20% to 25% of which are singletons. The ten top clones hold around 7% of the sample.

The germline V gene encodes CDR1 MNHNS and CDR2 SASEGT. The CDR3 covers 16 residues, taking in both the cysteine and the phenylalanine. Only the CDR3 DNA stays, 48 bases, in frame from base 1. Trimming removed 5 bases from V and 4 bases from J, leaving 20 bases between the germline ends. This clonotype showed up many times. Its antigen is not yet known. Base-call qualities are not available, and no considerably larger clone is one nucleotide away. The sample's time point, from its label and the paper: persistent/refractory GD, antithyroid drugs over 5 years with positive TRAb. RNA was extracted from PBMCs in TRIzol for both TCR sequencing and RNA sequencing. The diagnosis of Graves' disease was made according to American Thyroid Association guidelines. Patients for the study were recruited at an endocrinology department in Xi'an, China. Each patient gave 8.5 to 9.5 milliliters of peripheral blood, collected in an EDTA anticoagulant tube. Ficoll Paque Plus density gradient separation was used to isolate PBMCs, and no additional T cell sorting was done. An Agilent 2100 Bioanalyzer and agarose gel were used to assess RNA quality, and a NanoDrop 2000 was used to measure RNA concentration.

This receptor chain uses TRBV6-1 and TRBJ2-5; TRBD2 might be the D gene, on 5 matching bases. Sequenced material: peripheral blood mononuclear cells (PBMCs), taken when the disease was refractory, from a patient treated with antithyroid drugs. This TCR came from a female donor with Graves disease. The bases are TGTGCCAGCAGTAGTGAAGTTGGAGGTGCTGGAGAGACCCAGTACTTC. Its translation is CASSSEVGGAGETQYF.